Listed below are T cell receptor beta chains from one sample, sequenced in a study of blood T cells in healthy people across ages. TCRdb re-analysed the 5' RACE reads in MiXCR, keeping a single row per CDR3 protein. The sample yields hundreds of thousands of distinct CDR3 sequences, around 48% seen once. Sequencing used blood. These receptors were taken from a man older than 75 in good health. Each CDR3 is given with its conserved first and last residue. The D gene is left open where the match is weak.

J: TRBJ2-4
V: TRBV6-6
D: -
CDR3: CARRGGDGGAKNIQYF

J: TRBJ2-7
V: TRBV27
D: -
CDR3: CASSPDRLSSYEQYF

J: TRBJ2-5
V: TRBV20-1
D: TRBD1
CDR3: CSAASTGEETQYF

J: TRBJ2-7
V: TRBV12-3/TRBV12-4
D: -
CDR3: CASMNFREQYF

J: TRBJ1-1
V: TRBV7-9
D: -
CDR3: CAGTTYTEAFF

J: TRBJ1-1
V: TRBV11-2
D: -
CDR3: CASSLGAGTVGTEAFF

J: TRBJ2-1
V: TRBV7-2
D: -
CDR3: CASSFNERNEQFF

J: TRBJ1-2
V: TRBV28
D: -
CDR3: CASNSRGVGPGYTF

J: TRBJ2-3
V: TRBV6-6
D: -
CDR3: CASSYSLTPDSTDTQYF

J: TRBJ2-1
V: TRBV7-8
D: -
CDR3: CASSLGNPNNEQFF

J: TRBJ2-3
V: TRBV14
D: -
CDR3: CASSQFGGGASTDTQYF

J: TRBJ2-1
V: TRBV7-2
D: TRBD1
CDR3: CASSLEARGQGSYNERFF

J: TRBJ1-6
V: TRBV20-1
D: -
CDR3: CSAINDNDRYNSPLHF

J: TRBJ1-5
V: TRBV5-6
D: -
CDR3: CASSLLSGDNQPQHF

J: TRBJ2-5
V: TRBV6-2/TRBV6-3
D: -
CDR3: CASSQAGTYYQETQYF

J: TRBJ2-7
V: TRBV27
D: -
CDR3: CASMSVGASLGIYEQYF

J: TRBJ2-4
V: TRBV7-2
D: -
CDR3: CASSLGGGGSLKNIQYF

J: TRBJ2-3
V: TRBV27
D: -
CDR3: CASSWGTLRGTDTQYF

J: TRBJ1-5
V: TRBV28
D: TRBD1
CDR3: CAISGTGGDQPQHF

J: TRBJ2-1
V: TRBV5-1
D: TRBD1
CDR3: CASSPPTRGSANEQFF

J: TRBJ2-7
V: TRBV5-1
D: -
CDR3: CASSVVQGTSEQYF

J: TRBJ1-4
V: TRBV12-3/TRBV12-4
D: -
CDR3: CASSLEGWSNEKLFF

J: TRBJ2-7
V: TRBV6-1
D: TRBD2
CDR3: CASSPTLSGLDSYEQYF

J: TRBJ2-1
V: TRBV6-2/TRBV6-3
D: -
CDR3: CASSAARVYDEQFF

J: TRBJ2-1
V: TRBV20-1
D: -
CDR3: CSASSYNEQFF

J: TRBJ2-1
V: TRBV20-1
D: TRBD1
CDR3: CSAWNRGDEQFF

J: TRBJ2-1
V: TRBV29-1
D: TRBD2
CDR3: CSVESGGAYNEQFF

J: TRBJ2-3
V: TRBV12-3/TRBV12-4
D: TRBD2
CDR3: CASSLGTRNCPDTQYF

J: TRBJ1-5
V: TRBV5-1
D: -
CDR3: CASRLSPVDQPQHF

J: TRBJ1-1
V: TRBV6-5
D: TRBD1
CDR3: CASRPDRGLKDTEAFF

J: TRBJ2-4
V: TRBV27
D: -
CDR3: CASSLSGGTRAIAKNIQYF

J: TRBJ2-5
V: TRBV30
D: TRBD2
CDR3: CAWSSGGDNEQYF

J: TRBJ2-5
V: TRBV6-6
D: TRBD2
CDR3: CASSGSGGGSGNEQYF

J: TRBJ1-1
V: TRBV7-2
D: -
CDR3: CASSRHSDRDEAFF

J: TRBJ1-2
V: TRBV7-2
D: -
CDR3: CASSPPSGGVAYGYTF

J: TRBJ2-1
V: TRBV27
D: TRBD1
CDR3: CASSLWDRVHEQFF

J: TRBJ2-1
V: TRBV6-5
D: -
CDR3: CASTQGHEQFF

J: TRBJ2-1
V: TRBV7-9
D: -
CDR3: CANSLGLGGAYNEQFF

J: TRBJ2-3
V: TRBV20-1
D: TRBD1
CDR3: CSRQGLSTDTQYF

J: TRBJ2-7
V: TRBV28
D: -
CDR3: CASRPVPPYEQYF

J: TRBJ2-3
V: TRBV7-2
D: TRBD2
CDR3: CASSLRTSGVPDTQYF

J: TRBJ1-5
V: TRBV19
D: TRBD1
CDR3: CASQGAEQPQHF

J: TRBJ2-5
V: TRBV20-1
D: -
CDR3: CSAITSLGQETQYF

J: TRBJ1-1
V: TRBV20-1
D: TRBD1
CDR3: CSARAFSTGGNTEAFF

J: TRBJ2-5
V: TRBV12-3/TRBV12-4
D: -
CDR3: CATRGLSETQYF

J: -
V: TRBV4-1
D: TRBD1
CDR3: CASSQSRDRVKNEQYF

J: TRBJ1-2
V: TRBV21-1
D: -
CDR3: CASSKVTSDSSYGYTF

J: TRBJ1-2
V: TRBV7-6
D: TRBD1
CDR3: CASSSLTGGAEGYTF

J: TRBJ2-1
V: TRBV6-2/TRBV6-3
D: TRBD1
CDR3: CASRTTGDSYNEQFF

J: TRBJ1-5
V: TRBV20-1
D: TRBD1
CDR3: CSAIGTGGQPQHF

J: TRBJ1-1
V: TRBV29-1
D: -
CDR3: CSVEIGGGTEAFF

J: TRBJ2-3
V: TRBV6-5
D: -
CDR3: CASSYRGSRADTQYF

J: TRBJ1-1
V: TRBV20-1
D: -
CDR3: CSASPRTDTEAFF

J: TRBJ2-3
V: TRBV20-1
D: -
CDR3: CSANRGIGTDTQYF